Listed here are 27 T cell receptor beta chains from one sample, sequenced in a study of T cell responses to AZD1222 COVID-19 vaccine. The repertoire was sequenced with immunoSEQ multiplex PCR; TCRdb's copy has only in-frame clones and lacks some. The profile shows around 130,000 clones, approximately 83% of them singletons. The material was peripheral blood, obtained on day 0 of AZD1222 vaccination. These receptor sequences come from an adult in good health.

DNA for the CDR3: TGTGCCAGTAGTCCCCTTGAGGGGACCTATGGCTACACCTTC. It yields the protein CASSPLEGTYGYTF. V gene TRBV19 combines with J gene TRBJ1-2; weak D call: TRBD1 (5 bases). Trimming stripped 5 bases from V and 4 bases from J, with 14 bases between. The CDR3 is 14 residues long. The germline V gene encodes CDR1 LNHDA and CDR2 SQIVND (reference sequence).

The chain carries TRBV5-1 and TRBJ2-4, with D maybe TRBD2 (5 bases). V lost 4 bases and J 0 bases, leaving 17 bases between the germline ends. CDR1 and CDR2 (germline): SGHRS, YFSETQ. This CDR3 region has 17 residues. The CDR3 coding sequence is TGCGCCAGCAGCCCGATCCGCCGGGGTCTAGCCAAAAACATTCAGTACTTC. Its translation: CASSPIRRGLAKNIQYF.

This clone was seen just once. Here the CDR3 reads CATSRETGGNTGELFF. CDR3 coding DNA: TGTGCCACCAGCAGAGAAACAGGGGGCAACACCGGGGAGCTGTTTTTT. The chain carries TRBV15 and TRBJ2-2, with 9 bases identical to TRBD1. Per the germline V gene, CDR1 is LNHNV and CDR2 is YYDKDF (reference sequence). This CDR3 is built from 16 residues. V shed 0 bases and J 2 bases; nucleotides not matched to a gene: 1. The variable domain in full, completed from reference TRBV15 and TRBJ2-2, reads DAMVIQNPRYQVTQFGKPVTLSCSQTLNHNVMYWYQQKSSQAPKLLFHYYDKDFNNEADTPDNFQSRRPNTSFCFLDIRSPGLGDTAMYLCATSRETGGNTGELFFGEGSRLTVL.

J is TRBJ1-2 and V is TRBV5-1; D unclear. The CDR3 is 14 amino acids. Germline V gives CDR1 SGHRS, CDR2 YFSETQ. Trimming stripped 0 bases from V and 0 bases from J, with 6 bases between. The chain's CDR3 is CASSLGTANYGYTF. CDR3 nucleotide sequence: TGCGCCAGCAGCTTGGGTACAGCTAACTATGGCTACACCTTC.

The chain employs TRBV7-9 and TRBJ2-7, with D unresolved. This CDR3 is built from 12 residues. Deletions cut 2 bases from V and 5 bases from J, with 7 bases between. Per germline, CDR1 SEHNR and CDR2 FQNEAQ (reference sequence). Here the CDR3 DNA reads TGTGCCAGCAGCTTAACCCCCAACGAGCAGTACTTC. Translating it yields CASSLTPNEQYF.

The chain links TRBV7-2 to TRBJ2-3; TRBD2 aligns across 12 bases. Germline values: CDR1 SGHTA, CDR2 FQGNSA. This CDR3 comprises 18 residues. V gave up 5 bases and J gave up 4 bases; unmatched junction bases: 13. The CDR3 sequence: CASSPNVLAGGGADTQYF. The CDR3 coding sequence is TGTGCCAGCAGCCCGAACGTGCTAGCGGGGGGGGGCGCAGATACGCAGTATTTT.

The CDR3 DNA reads as TGTGCCAGCACAAACCGGGACATAACCGGGGAGCTGTTTTTT. This translates into CASTNRDITGELFF. This chain uses TRBV11-2 with TRBJ2-2; tentatively, D is TRBD1 (6 bases). V was clipped by 7 bases and J by 5 bases, with 14 bases between them. CDR3 length: 14 residues. In germline, CDR1 is SGHAT, CDR2 FQNNGV.

In the case of this clone: Distinct nucleotide sequences in the sample also encode this CDR3. The chain has TRBV30 and TRBJ1-1; no clear D gene. The V gene lost 0 bases and the J gene lost 8 bases, with 7 bases spanning the gap. The germline CDR1 and CDR2 sequences are GTSNPN and SVGIG (reference sequence). The CDR3 totals 11 residues. CDR3 residues: CAWSVGGEAFF. DNA of the CDR3: TGTGCCTGGAGTGTCGGAGGCGAAGCTTTCTTT.

This chain links TRBV7-9 with TRBJ2-7, with TRBD1 identical over 7 bases. Germline lookup yields CDR1 SEHNR and CDR2 FQNEAQ (reference sequence). V trimming: 5 bases; J trimming: 4 bases; junction bases outside the gene matches: 8. The CDR3 extends over 14 amino acids. CDR3 nucleotide sequence: TGTGCCAGCAGCATAAACAGGGGCCCGTACGAGCAGTACTTC. Protein: CASSINRGPYEQYF.

The chain carries TRBV19 and TRBJ1-5; possible D gene TRBD1, 6 bases. V was trimmed by 4 bases and J by 1 base, leaving 14 bases between them. CDR3 size: 16 residues. Germline V gives CDR1 LNHDA, CDR2 SQIVND (reference sequence). The CDR3 DNA reads TGTGCCAGTAGTACCGGGGGCGGGGGGAGCAATCAGCCCCAGCATTTT. It encodes CASSTGGGGSNQPQHF.

This clone was seen repeatedly, ten times or more. The chain employs TRBV30 and TRBJ1-3, with D hard to call. Germline CDR1 GTSNPN, CDR2 SVGIG (reference sequence). The CDR3 extends over 14 amino acids. V lost 4 bases and J 0 bases, leaving 10 bases between the germline ends. The DNA for the CDR3 is TGTGCCTGGAACCGGAGGGTCTCTGGAAACACCATATATTTT. Protein: CAWNRRVSGNTIYF.

Concerning this clone: Other DNA sequences of this sample code for an identical CDR3. The J gene is TRBJ1-1, the V gene TRBV28; perhaps TRBD1 as D (5 bases). CDR3 size: 15 residues. Trimming took off 5 bases at V and 2 bases at J, with 15 bases between the two ends. The germline CDR1 and CDR2 sequences are MDHEN and SYDVKM. CDR3 loop: CASSNLAGVNTEAFF. CDR3 coding DNA: TGTGCCAGCAGTAACCTTGCGGGGGTTAACACTGAAGCTTTCTTT.

The chain joins TRBV2 to TRBJ2-1, with D tentatively TRBD2 (5 bases). The CDR3 is 12 amino acids. From germline, CDR1 is SNHLY and CDR2 FYNNEI. V shed 6 bases and J shed 9 bases, with 12 bases lying between them. In nucleotides, the CDR3 is TGTGCCAGCAGCCTAATAGAGGGTGAGCAGTTCTTC. Its translation: CASSLIEGEQFF.

The rearrangement links TRBV5-1 to TRBJ1-2; D is unresolved. Germline loops: CDR1 SGHRS, CDR2 YFSETQ. V was pared by 4 bases and J by 6 bases, with 13 bases between. The CDR3 is made up of 13 amino acids. The CDR3 loop reads CASSTWADDGYTF. DNA of the CDR3: TGCGCCAGCAGCACATGGGCGGATGATGGCTACACCTTC.

This CDR3 reads CASSLAPGGDEQYF. The CDR3 DNA is TGCGCCAGCAGCTTGGCTCCAGGGGGCGACGAGCAGTACTTC. The chain carries TRBV5-1 and TRBJ2-7, with TRBD1 matching over 8 bases. V lost 0 bases, J lost 5 bases, and 4 bases stayed unmatched. CDR1 is SGHRS and CDR2 is YFSETQ in the germline V gene. The CDR3 loop spans 14 amino acids.

This chain uses TRBV7-9 with TRBJ2-1; D remains ambiguous. With 7 bases removed from V and 0 bases from J, the gap between germline ends came to 7 bases. The CDR3 covers 13 residues. Germline V gene data show CDR1 as SEHNR and CDR2 as FQNEAQ (reference sequence). The CDR3 is CASKASSYNEQFF. As DNA, the CDR3 is TGTGCCAGCAAGGCCAGCTCCTACAATGAGCAGTTCTTC.

The chain recombines TRBV6-5 with TRBJ1-4, with unresolved D. Between the trimmed V and J ends, which lost 6 bases and 7 bases, there was a span of 18 bases. CDR1 and CDR2 (germline): MNHEY, SVGAGI. The CDR3 extends over 15 amino acids. The CDR3 DNA sequence: TGTGCCAGCAGCTCCCGGATTGGTCGCAGTGAAAAACTGTTTTTT. It yields the protein CASSSRIGRSEKLFF.

The V gene is TRBV19, the J gene TRBJ2-1; the match to TRBD2 covers 12 bases. Germline V gene data show CDR1 as LNHDA and CDR2 as SQIVND (reference sequence). After removal of 5 bases from V and 8 bases from J, the junction contained 10 bases not matched to a gene. This CDR3 is built from 16 residues. The CDR3: CASSESSGRVVDEQFF. CDR3 nucleotides: TGTGCCAGTAGTGAATCTAGCGGGAGGGTGGTCGATGAGCAGTTCTTC.

V usage is TRBV6-6 and J usage is TRBJ2-5; 9 positions match TRBD2. The CDR3 totals 13 residues. V lost 6 bases, J lost 5 bases, and 4 bases stayed unmatched. CDR1 and CDR2 from the germline V gene are MNHNY and SVGAGI (reference sequence). The CDR3 sequence: CASRAGGLETQYF. The CDR3 nucleotides read TGTGCCAGCAGAGCGGGGGGCCTGGAGACCCAGTACTTC.

V gene TRBV5-4 combines with J gene TRBJ2-7, with a tentative D call TRBD2 (6 bases). Germline V gene data show CDR1 as SGHNT and CDR2 as YYREEE (reference sequence). There are 13 residues in the CDR3. The V end was cut by 4 bases, the J end by 4 bases, with 12 bases between. The CDR3 loop is CASSRDGGYEQYF. CDR3 DNA sequence: TGTGCCAGCAGCCGGGACGGGGGATACGAGCAGTACTTC.

The chain recombines TRBV19 with TRBJ1-1; 12 bases line up with TRBD1. This CDR3 has 20 amino acids. The trim removed 3 bases at V and 4 bases at J, leaving 18 bases unmatched. Germline loops: CDR1 LNHDA, CDR2 SQIVND (reference sequence). The CDR3 reads CASSIYLGAGQGAGGTEAFF. Here the CDR3 DNA reads TGTGCCAGTAGTATCTATTTAGGGGCGGGACAGGGGGCCGGAGGCACTGAAGCTTTCTTT.

This clone was counted a few times. V and J are TRBV9 and TRBJ1-2; no reliable D call. Germline CDR1 reads SGDLS; CDR2 reads YYNGEE. This CDR3 spans 14 amino acids. With 6 bases removed from V and 4 bases from J, the gap between germline ends came to 16 bases. In DNA, the CDR3 is TGTGCCAGCACCCCGGGCGACGTTTCCTATGGCTACACCTTC. Protein product: CASTPGDVSYGYTF.

This clone came up once. The chain is built from TRBV4-1 and TRBJ2-7, with D uncertain. V was pared by 0 bases and J by 3 bases, with 6 bases between. Germline V gene data show CDR1 as MGHRA and CDR2 as YSYEKL. CDR3 length: 13 residues. The CDR3 spells CASSQEQLYEQYF. The CDR3 nucleotides read TGCGCCAGCAGCCAAGAACAACTCTACGAGCAGTACTTC.

This clone is a singleton in its sample. The chain links TRBV7-8 to TRBJ2-7; D is unclear. Trimming took off 5 bases at V and 5 bases at J, with 10 bases between the two ends. The germline CDR1 and CDR2 sequences are SGHVS and FQNEAQ. The CDR3 has 12 residues. In DNA, the CDR3 is TGTGCCAGCAGCCAAAAGGGTCACGAGCAGTACTTC. Translated: CASSQKGHEQYF.

The chain uses TRBV4-3 and TRBJ2-3; TRBD2 matches 12 bases. The CDR3 totals 19 residues. The V gene's germline CDR1 is LGHNA and CDR2 YSLEER. J gave up 0 bases and V 7 bases, and 14 bases lay outside the gene matches. CDR3 coding DNA: TGCGCCAGCACGTACGCCCCGGGACTAGCGGGCCCAAGCACAGATACGCAGTATTTT. Translation: CASTYAPGLAGPSTDTQYF.

This clone was seen a few times. This chain links TRBV12-5 with TRBJ2-7; 9 positions agree with TRBD2. This CDR3 contains 13 residues. Looked up from germline, CDR1 is LGHNT and CDR2 is FRNRAP. V was clipped by 6 bases and J by 5 bases; unmatched bases: 5. The CDR3 nucleotides read TGTGCTAGTGGACCGGGACTAGCAGACGAGCAGTACTTC. It yields the protein CASGPGLADEQYF.

This CDR3 is CASSPTGGAASNQPQHF. CDR3 coding DNA: TGCGCCAGCAGCCCGACAGGGGGTGCGGCGAGCAATCAGCCCCAGCATTTT. This chain uses TRBV5-1 with TRBJ1-5; 9 bases fit TRBD1. This CDR3 is built from 17 residues. The ends lost 4 bases at V and 1 base at J; junction bases unmatched: 9. Germline V gene sequence: CDR1 SGHRS, CDR2 YFSETQ.